The 17 T cell receptor beta chains below all came from one sample that was sequenced in a study of OX40 agonist ivuxolimab in advanced cancers. Clones were read by immunoSEQ multiplex PCR, and TCRdb kept only the in-frame ones, dropping some. The table lists about 15,000 clones, around four fifths of them singletons. The sequencing here drew on CD4+ or CD8+ T cells sorted from blood, taken in a trial of the OX40 agonist ivuxolimab. These receptors originate from an adult with an advanced solid tumor such as melanoma, head and neck, liver or kidney cancer.

The chain joins TRBV9 to TRBJ2-5; 14 bases fit TRBD2. The CDR3 loop spans 16 amino acids. V was clipped by 0 bases and J by 5 bases; unmatched bases: 3. Germline values: CDR1 SGDLS, CDR2 YYNGEE. CDR3 protein: CASSVEGLAGVETQYF. CDR3 nucleotide sequence: TGTGCCAGCAGCGTAGAGGGACTAGCGGGGGTGGAGACCCAGTACTTC. Full variable domain (rest looked up from reference TRBV9 and TRBJ2-5): DSGVTQTPKHLITATGQRVTLRCSPRSGDLSVYWYQQSLDQGLQFLIQYYNGEERAKGNILERFSAQQFPDLHSELNLSSLELGDSALYFCASSVEGLAGVETQYFGPGTRLLVL.

This clone appeared once. The chain carries TRBV19 and TRBJ1-1, with 8 bases lining up with TRBD1. Per germline, CDR1 LNHDA and CDR2 SQIVND (reference sequence). V shed 8 bases, J shed 5 bases, and the junction held 13 bases outside the gene matches. This CDR3 is built from 15 residues. CDR3 in amino acids: CASSKYRGKKTEAFF. In DNA, the CDR3 is TGTGCCAGTTCTAAATACAGGGGGAAAAAGACTGAAGCTTTCTTT.

The CDR3 protein is CACDSKVFF. DNA for the CDR3: TGTGCCTGCGATTCAAAAGTGTTCTTC. This chain joins TRBV30 and TRBJ2-1; D is undetermined. This CDR3 is built from 9 residues. Deletions cut 6 bases from V and 15 bases from J, with 12 bases between. Germline assignment: CDR1 GTSNPN and CDR2 SVGIG (reference sequence).

The chain couples TRBV14 to TRBJ2-7; D is uncertain. The CDR3 is 15 amino acids. Germline loops: CDR1 SGHDN, CDR2 FVKESK. The V gene lost 2 bases and the J gene lost 7 bases, with 18 bases spanning the gap. The DNA for the CDR3 is TGTGCCAGCAGCCAAAGGGTCTACCCTTTAGGTGAGCAGTACTTC. Translated, it gives CASSQRVYPLGEQYF. Full variable domain (rest looked up from reference TRBV14 and TRBJ2-7): EAGVTQFPSHSVIEKGQTVTLRCDPISGHDNLYWYRRVMGKEIKFLLHFVKESKQDESGMPNNRFLAERTGGTYSTLKVQPAELEDSGVYFCASSQRVYPLGEQYFGPGTRLTVT.

The chain is built from TRBV15 and TRBJ2-5; D may be TRBD1 (5 bases). V was pared by 0 bases and J by 0 bases, with 14 bases between. The CDR3 runs 17 residues. The germline V gene has CDR1 LNHNV and CDR2 YYDKDF (reference sequence). Written as DNA, the CDR3 is TGTGCCACCAGCAGAGATCCAACAGGCGTGTACCAAGAGACCCAGTACTTC. Translation: CATSRDPTGVYQETQYF.

This chain joins TRBV29-1 and TRBJ2-1, with D hard to call. V was pared by 6 bases and J by 4 bases, with 4 bases between. Germline V lookup: CDR1 SQVTM, CDR2 ANQGSEA. The CDR3 spans 10 residues. In DNA form, the CDR3 reads TGCAGCGTAAGGTACAATGAGCAGTTCTTC. Residues: CSVRYNEQFF.

On this clone: Sequence at one end of the junction differs from germline and may be a read error. This chain links TRBV13 with TRBJ2-3; no firm D call. From germline, CDR1 is PRHDT and CDR2 FYEKMQ (reference sequence). The CDR3 sequence is 12 residues long. CDR3 loop: CASSPGLGSVSF. CDR3 DNA: TGTGCCAGCAGCCCCGGGCTGGGATCCGTCTCTTTT.

This clone was detected a few times. The chain links TRBV6-6 to TRBJ1-1, with D possibly matching TRBD1 (5 bases). The CDR3 has 12 residues. Per germline, CDR1 MNHNY and CDR2 SVGAGI (reference sequence). The V end was cut by 2 bases, the J end by 10 bases, with 11 bases between. DNA for the CDR3: TGTGCCAGCAGTTACGGGGGTGTCGTAGCTTTCTTT. As protein: CASSYGGVVAFF.

This sequence joins TRBV7-9 and TRBJ2-5; a weak D match, TRBD2 (6 bases). The CDR3 length is 14 residues. Germline loops: CDR1 SEHNR, CDR2 FQNEAQ (reference sequence). V was pared by 3 bases and J by 0 bases, with 8 bases between. The DNA of the CDR3 is TGTGCCAGCAGCTTTAGCGGAAACCAAGAGACCCAGTACTTC. Protein sequence: CASSFSGNQETQYF.

V and J are TRBV19 and TRBJ2-5, with TRBD2 as a possible D gene (5 bases). TRBJ2-7 matches the DNA end more closely, so the J call is doubtful. Looked up from germline, CDR1 is LNHDA and CDR2 is SQIVND (reference sequence). This CDR3 has 15 amino acids. CDR3: CASSIGSGGPYEQYF. The CDR3 DNA follows: TGTGCCAGTAGTATTGGGAGCGGAGGACCCTACGAGCAGTACTTC.

The J gene is TRBJ2-3, the V gene TRBV7-2, with 12 bases aligning to TRBD1. From germline, CDR1 is SGHTA and CDR2 FQGNSA. V lost 5 bases and J lost 1; bases outside the gene matches: 13. The CDR3 consists of 19 residues. In DNA form, the CDR3 reads TGTGCCAGCAGCCCAAACCGGGACAGGGGGCTGAGGGGCACAGATACGCAGTATTTT. This sequence encodes CASSPNRDRGLRGTDTQYF.

The V and J genes are TRBV14 and TRBJ2-7; D might be TRBD2 (6 bases). Between the trimmed V and J ends, which lost 0 bases and 7 bases, there was a span of 13 bases. Germline V CDR1 and CDR2: SGHDN, FVKESK. The CDR3 extends over 14 amino acids. The CDR3 bases are TGTGCCAGCAGCCAAGACCCCGCGGGGTGGGAGCAGTACTTC. Translated, it gives CASSQDPAGWEQYF.

The gene calls are TRBV27 and TRBJ2-7; no firm D call. V was cut by 1 base and J by 2 bases, with 9 bases left in between. CDR3 length: 14 amino acids. The V gene's germline CDR1 is MNHEY and CDR2 SMNVEV (reference sequence). As DNA, the CDR3 is TGTGCCAGCAGTTTATACCCCTCGGCCTACGAGCAGTACTTC. Its protein is CASSLYPSAYEQYF.

As to this clone: Other DNA sequences in the sample encode the same CDR3. This sequence joins TRBV19 and TRBJ2-1; 7 positions agree with TRBD2. J gave up 0 bases and V 3 bases, and 2 bases lay outside the gene matches. CDR3 length equals 15 residues. CDR1 LNHDA and CDR2 SQIVND come from the germline V gene (reference sequence). For the CDR3, the DNA is TGTGCCAGTAGTATGGGAGGGAGCTCCTACAATGAGCAGTTCTTC. Translation: CASSMGGSSYNEQFF.

The chain uses TRBV10-3 and TRBJ2-2; D tentatively fits TRBD1 or TRBD2 (6 bases each). V lost 8 bases and J 6 bases, leaving 25 bases between the germline ends. This CDR3 comprises 17 residues. Germline loops: CDR1 ENHRY, CDR2 SYGVKD. This CDR3 reads CAIPRVGGHTEAGELFF. CDR3 DNA sequence: TGTGCCATCCCTCGAGTCGGGGGACACACGGAGGCCGGGGAGCTGTTTTTT.

This clone was picked up one time. The V and J genes are TRBV4-3 and TRBJ1-5; D remains unclear. The V end lost 1 base, the J end lost 4 bases, and 11 bases lay between the germline ends. There are 15 residues in the CDR3. Germline V gene sequence: CDR1 LGHNA, CDR2 YSLEER. CDR3 coding DNA: TGCGCCAGCAGCCAAGGTGGCGGATTGAATCAGCCCCAGCATTTT. Residues: CASSQGGGLNQPQHF.

This sequence joins TRBV18 and TRBJ2-5, with no clear D. V shed 3 bases and J shed 5 bases, with 13 bases lying between them. The CDR3 loop spans 14 amino acids. The germline V gene encodes CDR1 KGHSH and CDR2 LQKENI. The CDR3 nucleotides read TGTGCCAGCTCACCTTCTGGAGTGTGGGAGACCCAGTACTTC. This sequence encodes CASSPSGVWETQYF.